The clone carrying this TCR beta chain was recorded at least ten times. Deletions cut 4 bases from V and 5 bases from J, with 15 bases between. CDR3 length equals 14 residues. Germline V gene lookup returns CDR1 LNHDA and CDR2 SQIVND (reference sequence). The study enrolled patients aged 18 to 65 with newly diagnosed hyperthyroidism of under 2 months' duration. This sample is part of a study of T cells in Graves' hyperthyroidism and ophthalmopathy. RNA transcripts gave rise to amplified TCR beta CDR3 regions. With the HTBI primer set, the TCR CDR3 went through a first round of RT-PCR. Each CDR3 protein gets one entry after TCRdb re-called the multiplex PCR reads with MiXCR. The sample lists over 700,000 distinct CDR3 sequences, approximately 36% occurring once.

The sequenced material came from blood. The rearrangement uses TRBV19 and TRBJ2-7, with D perhaps TRBD1 (5 bases). This TCR was recovered from a woman aged 40 to 49 with Graves' hyperthyroidism. The CDR3 DNA sequence: TGTGCCAGTAGTAACCATGACAGTCCCAACGAGCAGTACTTC. It is translated as CASSNHDSPNEQYF.